This T cell receptor beta chain stems from a study of blood T cell repertoires in COVID-19. Germline CDR1 SGHNT, CDR2 YYREEE (reference sequence). Trimming left V 4 bases short and J 2 bases short, with 12 bases between. The CDR3 runs 14 residues. Sequencing used immunoSEQ multiplex PCR; TCRdb keeps in-frame clones, though not all of them. The repertoire has 200,000 to 250,000 clones, over 80% of them found once; the top ten carry more than 3%. There are a few counts of this clone. Input material: PBMCs or T cells enriched from blood (not recorded which). The source is a woman aged 25 to 39 who had been exposed to COVID-19. The chain carries TRBV5-4 and TRBJ1-2; the D gene is possibly TRBD1 (5 bases). Here the CDR3 reads CASSGYQGNYGYTF. In nucleotides, the CDR3 is TGTGCCAGCAGCGGCTACCAGGGCAACTATGGCTACACCTTC.